The sequence of this T cell receptor beta chain was determined in a study of T-cell memory formation after mild COVID-19. Points on this clonotype: Its antigen remains unidentified.

5'RACE with constant-segment primers built TCRalpha and TCRbeta cDNA libraries with UMIs. One entry per CDR3 protein, called by TCRdb with MiXCR from the 5' RACE reads. The sample carries roughly 300,000 distinct CDR3 sequences, roughly an eighth recorded once. Findings of the study overall: Of the contracting clones, CD4+ ones lay mainly in CM and EM, and CD8+ ones in EMRA. The finding that pre-infection memory included some responding clones suggested that cross-reactive memory joined.

The V gene lost 5 bases and the J gene lost 2 bases, with 13 bases spanning the gap. The CDR3 is made up of 14 amino acids. The V gene's germline CDR1 is MNHEY and CDR2 SMNVEV (reference sequence). This TCR derives from a man between 18 and 35 years old who had mild COVID-19 (a few samples of this study predate the infection). Cell type and time point are not known. Material: PBMCs or a T cell subset sorted from them (not recorded which). The gene calls are TRBV27 and TRBJ2-7; D call uncertain. This chain's CDR3 is CASSRRGYTYEQYV. For the CDR3, the DNA is TGTGCCAGCAGTCGCAGAGGATACACCTACGAGCAGTACGTC.